The rows below give T cell receptor beta chains drawn from one sample of a study of cytomegalovirus exposure and HLA in healthy donors. Generated by immunoSEQ multiplex PCR, the TCRdb table keeps only in-frame clones and is missing some. The table includes 130,000 or so clones, roughly 87% detected once. The specimen sequenced was PBMCs. Receptor source: a woman under 30 in good health and CMV-seropositive. Both conserved end residues are part of each CDR3. D genes are given only for firm matches. Only some rows state a clone size, as once, few, many or a class for expanded clones.

clone size,J gene,D gene,V gene,CDR3 protein,CDR3 DNA
-,TRBJ1-2,TRBD1,TRBV28,CASKGTGYGYTF,TGTGCCAGCAAGGGGACAGGCTATGGCTACACCTTC
-,TRBJ2-7,-,TRBV18,CASSPFKEYEQYF,TGTGCCAGCTCACCTTTTAAGGAGTACGAGCAGTACTTC
-,TRBJ1-3,-,TRBV6-1,CASTGLLNTIYF,TGTGCCAGCACAGGACTGTTAAACACCATATATTTT
-,TRBJ1-4,-,TRBV28,CASRRDEKLFF,TGTGCCAGCCGGCGGGATGAAAAACTGTTTTTT
-,TRBJ2-2,-,TRBV9,CASSVGTATGSPGELFF,TGTGCCAGCAGCGTCGGGACTGCGACAGGGTCCCCCGGGGAGCTGTTTTTT
once,TRBJ1-6,-,TRBV6-4,CASRHRDTDSPLHF,TGTGCCAGCCGACACCGGGACACCGATTCACCCCTCCACTTT
-,TRBJ2-6,-,TRBV19,CASSHPLTNSGANVLTF,TGTGCCAGTAGTCACCCCCTGACAAACTCTGGGGCCAACGTCCTGACTTTC
once,TRBJ2-4,-,TRBV9,CASSAPGFAKNIQYF,TGTGCCAGCAGCGCCCCAGGGTTCGCCAAAAACATTCAGTACTTC
few,TRBJ1-2,-,TRBV6-1,CASSGRLYGYTF,TGTGCCAGCAGCGGCCGACTCTATGGCTACACCTTC
-,TRBJ1-5,TRBD1,TRBV2,CASMGQPNQPQHF,TGTGCCAGCATGGGACAGCCTAATCAGCCCCAGCATTTT
-,TRBJ1-1,-,TRBV11-3,CASSLGTVYSLGTEAFF,TGTGCCAGCAGCTTAGGGACAGTCTATTCATTGGGGACTGAAGCTTTCTTT
-,TRBJ1-5,TRBD1,TRBV28,CASSTQGRGQPQHF,TGTGCCAGCAGTACACAGGGGAGAGGGCAGCCCCAGCATTTT
-,TRBJ2-6,TRBD1,TRBV9,CASSVQGAPGANVLTF,TGTGCCAGCAGCGTGCAGGGGGCGCCCGGGGCCAACGTCCTGACTTTC
-,TRBJ1-2,-,TRBV29-1,CSVEGVRGGYGYTF,TGCAGCGTGGAGGGGGTCAGGGGAGGGTATGGCTACACCTTC
-,TRBJ2-7,TRBD1,TRBV30,CAWSTIRGDRGYEQYF,TGTGCCTGGAGTACGATCAGAGGGGACAGGGGGTACGAGCAGTACTTC
-,TRBJ2-7,TRBD1,TRBV29-1,CSVEDNLAGGYEQYF,TGCAGCGTTGAAGATAACCTGGCAGGGGGCTACGAGCAGTACTTC
-,TRBJ2-3,-,TRBV7-2,CATAAGSDTQYF,TGTGCCACCGCGGCTGGGTCAGATACGCAGTATTTT
-,TRBJ1-3,-,TRBV19,CASWKAESSGNTIYF,TGTGCCAGCTGGAAAGCGGAGAGCTCTGGAAACACCATATATTTT
-,TRBJ1-1,TRBD1,TRBV5-4,CASNPGTGLTEAFF,TGTGCCAGCAACCCCGGGACAGGGCTTACTGAAGCTTTCTTT
-,TRBJ1-2,-,TRBV23-1,CASSPRRSRGGYTF,TGCGCCAGCAGTCCCAGACGGAGTAGAGGTGGCTACACCTTC
-,TRBJ1-1,-,TRBV7-9,CASSSKEGPEAFF,TGTGCCAGCAGCTCAAAGGAGGGTCCTGAAGCTTTCTTT
-,TRBJ2-7,-,TRBV10-2,CASTRGDHYEQYF,TGCGCCAGCACCAGGGGGGATCACTACGAGCAGTACTTC
-,TRBJ1-5,-,TRBV29-1,CSVEDYGGQPQHF,TGCAGCGTTGAAGATTATGGGGGCCAGCCCCAGCATTTT
-,TRBJ2-1,TRBD2,TRBV15,CATSRDRGLNNEQFF,TGTGCCACCAGCAGAGATCGGGGACTAAACAATGAGCAGTTCTTC
-,TRBJ1-2,-,TRBV4-2,CASSQIILTSNYGYTF,TGTGCCAGCAGCCAAATCATCTTGACAAGTAACTATGGCTACACCTTC
-,TRBJ2-3,TRBD2,TRBV5-1,CASSLVAGGTDTQYF,TGCGCCAGCAGCTTGGTAGCGGGGGGCACAGATACGCAGTATTTT
-,TRBJ1-5,-,TRBV6-1,CASSENSYSNQPQHF,TGTGCCAGCAGTGAAAATTCCTATAGCAATCAGCCCCAGCATTTT
-,TRBJ1-1,-,TRBV28,CASSPRGGRGTEAFF,TGTGCCAGCAGTCCCCGGGGGGGGCGCGGGACTGAAGCTTTCTTT
-,TRBJ2-3,-,TRBV11-3,CASSLVAETDTQYF,TGTGCCAGCAGCTTAGTCGCAGAAACAGATACGCAGTATTTT
-,TRBJ2-6,TRBD1,TRBV4-1,CASSQGLWTGMFSGANVLTF,TGCGCCAGCAGCCAAGGTCTTTGGACAGGGATGTTCTCTGGGGCCAACGTCCTGACTTTC
-,TRBJ2-7,TRBD1,TRBV5-6,CASSLPGQAEQYF,TGTGCCAGCAGCCTACCCGGACAGGCGGAGCAGTACTTC
-,TRBJ1-5,TRBD1,TRBV10-3,CAISERGGEFVQPQHF,TGTGCCATCAGTGAACGAGGGGGCGAATTCGTTCAGCCCCAGCATTTT
few,TRBJ1-2,TRBD1,TRBV7-9,CASSLGPGGNGYTF,TGTGCCAGCAGCTTAGGACCAGGGGGAAATGGCTACACCTTC
-,TRBJ2-1,TRBD2,TRBV5-4,CASSFPSGGPGEQFF,TGTGCCAGCAGCTTCCCTAGCGGGGGCCCCGGGGAGCAGTTCTTC
-,TRBJ1-4,-,TRBV25-1,CASSGGGATNEKLFF,TGTGCCAGCAGCGGGGGGGGAGCAACTAATGAAAAACTGTTTTTT
-,TRBJ2-5,TRBD1,TRBV7-6,CASSGHLSGTEEETQYF,TGTGCCAGCAGCGGACATCTGTCCGGGACAGAGGAAGAGACCCAGTACTTC
-,TRBJ2-3,TRBD1,TRBV4-3,CASSQIDQGGTDTQYF,TGCGCCAGCAGCCAAATAGACCAGGGGGGCACAGATACGCAGTATTTT
once,TRBJ1-2,-,TRBV18,CASSPNSGVDGYTF,TGTGCCAGCTCACCGAACTCGGGGGTGGATGGCTACACCTTC
-,TRBJ2-2,-,TRBV9,CASSHSGELFF,TGTGCCAGCAGCCATAGCGGGGAGCTGTTTTTT
-,TRBJ2-5,TRBD1,TRBV5-1,CASRRDRGFSETQYF,TGCGCCAGCAGGAGGGACAGGGGATTTTCAGAGACCCAGTACTTC
once,TRBJ2-5,-,TRBV5-1,CASSLYGQSQETQYF,TGCGCCAGCAGCTTGTACGGACAGAGCCAAGAGACCCAGTACTTC
-,TRBJ2-3,TRBD2,TRBV5-1,CASSLQAGGPVLNTQYF,TGCGCCAGCAGCTTGCAAGCGGGGGGGCCGGTATTAAATACGCAGTATTTT
-,TRBJ2-4,TRBD1,TRBV5-6,CASSWGQEGNIQYF,TGTGCCAGCAGCTGGGGACAGGAGGGAAACATTCAGTACTTC
-,TRBJ2-2,TRBD2,TRBV6-6,CATDGGAFLTGELFF,TGTGCCACGGACGGGGGGGCCTTTCTCACCGGGGAGCTGTTTTTT
-,TRBJ2-7,-,TRBV4-1,CASSHTRNYEQYF,TGCGCCAGCAGCCATACACGAAACTACGAGCAGTACTTC
-,TRBJ1-2,-,TRBV6-6,CAGWAQGYGYTF,TGTGCCGGGTGGGCACAGGGCTATGGCTACACCTTC
-,TRBJ2-1,TRBD2,TRBV7-9,CASTPSGGAWDEQFF,TGTGCCAGCACCCCAAGCGGGGGGGCCTGGGATGAGCAGTTCTTC
-,TRBJ2-2,TRBD2,TRBV7-9,CASSLETGGPTGELFF,TGTGCCAGCAGCTTAGAGACGGGGGGGCCCACCGGGGAGCTGTTTTTT
-,TRBJ1-2,-,TRBV7-2,CASSLAGEVYGYTF,TGTGCCAGCAGCTTAGCCGGGGAGGTCTATGGCTACACCTTC
-,TRBJ1-4,TRBD1,TRBV5-5,CASSSYQGAGNEKLFF,TGTGCCAGCAGCAGTTATCAGGGGGCCGGTAATGAAAAACTGTTTTTT
-,TRBJ1-2,TRBD1,TRBV7-9,CASSLDLGRGNYGYTF,TGTGCCAGCAGCTTAGACTTAGGCAGGGGGAACTATGGCTACACCTTC
once,TRBJ2-5,-,TRBV11-2,CASSQGRGEETQYF,TGTGCCAGCAGCCAAGGGAGGGGGGAAGAGACCCAGTACTTC
-,TRBJ1-5,-,TRBV28,CASSYGSGGSNQPQHF,TGTGCCAGCAGTTATGGGAGCGGGGGTAGCAATCAGCCCCAGCATTTT
-,TRBJ2-5,TRBD1,TRBV19,CASSTGGTGGKETQYF,TGTGCCAGTAGTACGGGAGGGACAGGGGGCAAGGAGACCCAGTACTTC
-,TRBJ2-1,-,TRBV19,CASRQRSGYEQFF,TGTGCCAGTAGGCAGCGGTCGGGCTATGAGCAGTTCTTC
-,TRBJ2-3,TRBD1,TRBV6-6,CASSGQGVWGQYF,TGTGCCAGCAGCGGACAGGGGGTCTGGGGGCAGTATTTT
-,TRBJ1-1,-,TRBV5-1,CASSQIHRLLNTEAFF,TGCGCCAGCAGCCAAATACACAGGCTACTGAACACTGAAGCTTTCTTT
-,TRBJ2-6,-,TRBV9,CASSVGGFSGANVLTF,TGTGCCAGCAGCGTAGGAGGGTTTTCCGGGGCCAACGTCCTGACTTTC
once,TRBJ2-7,-,TRBV5-6,CASSLRRLSYEQYF,TGTGCCAGCAGCTTACGGAGACTTTCCTACGAGCAGTACTTC